The 15 T cell receptor beta chains in this list originate from one sample, sequenced in a study of blood T cell repertoires in COVID-19. Assay used: immunoSEQ multiplex PCR; TCRdb lists only in-frame clones, some missing. The table has 200,000 to 300,000 clones, about nine tenths seen once. Source material: PBMCs or T cells enriched from blood (not recorded which). The receptors derive from a man aged 35 to 55 who had recovered from COVID-19.

This clone was detected only once. This sequence joins TRBV5-6 and TRBJ2-2, with 7 bases fitting TRBD2. This CDR3 region has 14 residues. V was pared by 4 bases and J by 7 bases, with 7 bases of the junction left unmatched. Germline assignment: CDR1 SGHDT and CDR2 YYEEEE. In nucleotides, the CDR3 is TGTGCCAGCAGCGCTGGGGGGGTAGGCGGGGAGCTGTTTTTT. Its protein product is CASSAGGVGGELFF.

The chain combines TRBV7-9 with TRBJ2-3, with 8 bases matching TRBD2. This CDR3 comprises 17 residues. The germline V gene encodes CDR1 SEHNR and CDR2 FQNEAQ (reference sequence). Trimming cost V 2 bases and J 2 bases; bases outside gene matches: 9. The CDR3 bases are TGTGCCAGCAGCTTAAGGCGGTCGGGGGGGCACACAGATACGCAGTATTTT. Amino acid sequence: CASSLRRSGGHTDTQYF.

This rearrangement joins TRBV5-1 to TRBJ1-2; D not resolved. CDR1 is SGHRS, CDR2 YFSETQ, per germline. The CDR3 runs to 15 residues. The ends were cut back, 0 bases at V and 3 bases at J, with 12 bases in the middle. In DNA, the CDR3 is TGCGCCAGCAGCTTGGACGGGAGATCGGACTATGGCTACACCTTC. It translates to CASSLDGRSDYGYTF.

V and J are TRBV3-1 (or the pseudogene TRBV3-2) and TRBJ2-1; a weak D match, TRBD2 (5 bases). The CDR3 extends over 14 amino acids. V shed 3 bases and J shed 3 bases, with 9 bases lying between them. CDR1 and CDR2 from the germline V gene are LGHDT and YNNKEL (reference sequence). This CDR3 reads CASSHQTSYNEQFF. CDR3 sequence (DNA): TGTGCCAGCAGCCATCAAACTAGCTACAATGAGCAGTTCTTC.

V gene TRBV6-6 combines with J gene TRBJ1-1; 10 bases match TRBD1. Germline V gene data show CDR1 as MNHNY and CDR2 as SVGAGI (reference sequence). With 5 bases clipped from V and 9 bases from J, the junction kept 3 bases outside the gene matches. The CDR3 is made up of 12 amino acids. The CDR3 nucleotides are TGTGCCAGCAGTGACAGGGGGCGTAAAGCTTTCTTT. Translated: CASSDRGRKAFF.

The chain joins TRBV5-6 to TRBJ2-5; D might be TRBD1 (6 bases). The germline V gene encodes CDR1 SGHDT and CDR2 YYEEEE. This CDR3 region has 14 residues. The V end lost 0 bases, the J end lost 1 base, and 7 bases lay between the germline ends. The CDR3: CASSLATGQETQYF. The CDR3 DNA reads TGTGCCAGCAGCTTGGCGACAGGCCAAGAGACCCAGTACTTC.

This clone has just a few counts. The chain combines TRBV9 with TRBJ1-5; D call uncertain. The length of the CDR3 is 17 residues. V gave up 2 bases and J gave up 2 bases, with 17 bases separating them. Germline V gene sequence: CDR1 SGDLS, CDR2 YYNGEE. CDR3 coding DNA: TGTGCCAGCAGCGTGTCCGCGGAGGTGGAGGGCAATCAGCCCCAGCATTTT. It codes for CASSVSAEVEGNQPQHF.

A word on this clone: The sample holds other DNA sequences that translate to the same CDR3. The V call is TRBV2, the J call TRBJ1-1; D is uncertain. The CDR3 runs 13 residues. Germline CDR1 reads SNHLY; CDR2 reads FYNNEI. Trimming shortened V by 6 bases and J by 1 base, and 9 bases separated the two germline ends. The CDR3 DNA reads as TGTGCCAGCAGGGACTCGCAGAACACTGAAGCTTTCTTT. This encodes CASRDSQNTEAFF.

V gene TRBV19 combines with J gene TRBJ2-5; 8 nucleotides match TRBD2. The CDR3 length is 14 residues. V dropped 1 base and J dropped 5; count of bases not matched to a gene: 3. Germline V gene sequence: CDR1 LNHDA, CDR2 SQIVND (reference sequence). The CDR3 is CASSIAGGRETQYF. The CDR3 DNA follows: TGTGCCAGTAGTATAGCGGGAGGGCGGGAGACCCAGTACTTC.

In this sample, this clone turned up once. This chain uses TRBV9 with TRBJ1-6; 9 bases are shared with TRBD1. V trimming: 4 bases; J trimming: 7 bases; junction bases outside the gene matches: 6. This CDR3 contains 15 residues. The germline V gene has CDR1 SGDLS and CDR2 YYNGEE. CDR3 loop: CASSPQGQGNSPLHF. The CDR3 nucleotides read TGTGCCAGCAGCCCCCAGGGACAGGGAAATTCACCCCTCCACTTT.

V gene TRBV5-1 combines with J gene TRBJ2-2; TRBD1 might be the D (6 bases). The CDR3 extends over 14 amino acids. V gave up 3 bases and J gave up 1 base, with 7 bases separating them. The V gene's germline CDR1 is SGHRS and CDR2 YFSETQ. The CDR3 spells CASSSGENTGELFF. Written as DNA, the CDR3 is TGCGCCAGCAGCTCAGGGGAGAACACCGGGGAGCTGTTTTTT.

V usage is TRBV6-2 or TRBV6-3 and J usage is TRBJ2-7; D unresolved. The V end was cut by 6 bases, the J end by 4 bases, with 7 bases between. This CDR3 contains 11 residues. Germline V gene lookup returns CDR1 MNHEY and CDR2 SVGEGT. CDR3 nucleotides: TGTGCCAGCAGCCCGTATTACGAGCAGTACTTC. Translation gives CASSPYYEQYF.

The chain has TRBV5-1 and TRBJ1-6; 7 bases fit TRBD1. V trimming: 4 bases; J trimming: 10 bases; junction bases outside the gene matches: 11. The CDR3 is 15 amino acids. Germline V gene sequence: CDR1 SGHRS, CDR2 YFSETQ. The CDR3 sequence is CASSPVGTEESPLHF. CDR3 in DNA: TGCGCCAGCAGCCCAGTTGGGACAGAAGAATCACCCCTCCACTTT.

The chain links TRBV5-1 to TRBJ2-2; D is possibly TRBD2 (6 bases). Germline V lookup: CDR1 SGHRS, CDR2 YFSETQ. The germline V and J ends were trimmed by 2 bases and 3 bases, with 11 bases remaining between them. CDR3 length equals 15 residues. The CDR3: CASSFGGVDTGELFF. For the CDR3, the DNA is TGCGCCAGCAGCTTCGGGGGTGTCGACACCGGGGAGCTGTTTTTT.

This clone was observed a handful of times. The chain has TRBV11-2 and TRBJ2-5; TRBD2 is a possible D gene (5 bases). V dropped 0 bases and J dropped 11 bases, with 13 bases sitting between them. CDR3 length equals 13 residues. CDR1 is SGHAT, CDR2 FQNNGV, per germline. CDR3 loop: CASSLDSPRGQYF. CDR3 in DNA: TGTGCCAGCAGCTTAGATTCCCCCCGCGGGCAGTACTTC.